These 10 T cell receptor beta chains share one sample of origin, sequenced in a study of ipilimumab plus nivolumab after autologous stem cell transplantation. The repertoire was sequenced with immunoSEQ multiplex PCR; TCRdb's copy has only in-frame clones and lacks some. The data show fewer than 95,000 clones, 65% to 85% seen once. Sequenced material: PBMCs, taken in a trial of ipilimumab plus nivolumab as post-transplant consolidation. The receptors originated from a male donor with diffuse large B-cell lymphoma.

V usage is TRBV9 and J usage is TRBJ2-5; TRBD1 might be the D (5 bases). CDR1 is SGDLS, CDR2 YYNGEE, per germline. V was clipped by 0 bases and J by 1 base, with 7 bases between them. The CDR3 extends over 14 amino acids. The CDR3 loop reads CASSVGGSQETQYF. CDR3 nucleotides: TGTGCCAGCAGCGTAGGGGGCAGCCAAGAGACCCAGTACTTC. The entire variable domain, with the rest obtained from reference TRBV9 and TRBJ2-5, is as follows: DSGVTQTPKHLITATGQRVTLRCSPRSGDLSVYWYQQSLDQGLQFLIQYYNGEERAKGNILERFSAQQFPDLHSELNLSSLELGDSALYFCASSVGGSQETQYFGPGTRLLVL.

V usage is TRBV2 and J usage is TRBJ1-4, with TRBD1 as a possible D gene (6 bases). CDR1 is SNHLY and CDR2 is FYNNEI in the germline V gene. V was cut by 7 bases and J by 1 base, with 7 bases left in between. The CDR3 runs 13 residues. CDR3 bases: TGTGCCAGCAACAGGGAAACTAATGAAAAACTGTTTTTT. Translating gives CASNRETNEKLFF.

The chain carries TRBV29-1 and TRBJ1-5, with TRBD1 matching over 7 bases. Germline V lookup: CDR1 SQVTM, CDR2 ANQGSEA. V lost 6 bases, J lost 7 bases, and 6 bases stayed unmatched. The CDR3 spans 12 residues. CDR3 in amino acids: CSVRQGGQPQHF. CDR3 coding DNA: TGCAGCGTGAGACAGGGCGGCCAGCCCCAGCATTTT. Drawing the rest from reference TRBV29-1 and TRBJ1-5, the complete variable domain is SAVISQKPSRDICQRGTSLTIQCQVDSQVTMMFWYRQQPGQSLTLIATANQGSEATYESGFVIDKFPISRPNLTFSTLTVSNMSPEDSSIYLCSVRQGGQPQHFGDGTRLSIL.

The chain has TRBV5-1 and TRBJ1-2, with D perhaps TRBD1 (6 bases). Trimming took off 4 bases at V and 6 bases at J, with 25 bases between the two ends. The CDR3 covers 17 residues. CDR1 is SGHRS and CDR2 is YFSETQ in the germline V gene. The CDR3 DNA sequence: TGCGCCAGCAGCACCCAGCCAAGGAGGGGGAAAAAGGATGGCTACACCTTC. Translated: CASSTQPRRGKKDGYTF.

The chain uses TRBV5-1 and TRBJ2-7, with TRBD1 identical over 7 bases. Germline lookup yields CDR1 SGHRS and CDR2 YFSETQ. The CDR3 totals 16 residues. Trimming took 5 bases from V and 0 from J; bases not matched to a gene: 11. The CDR3 DNA is TGCGCCAGCAGTCGTAACAGGGGCCTAAGCTCCTACGAGCAGTACTTC. It codes for CASSRNRGLSSYEQYF.

V gene TRBV12-5 combines with J gene TRBJ1-1, with D possibly TRBD1 on 5 matching bases. Trimming removed 7 bases from V and 0 bases from J, with 12 bases in between. Germline CDR1 reads LGHNT; CDR2 reads FRNRAP. This CDR3 contains 14 residues. The CDR3: CASEGGALNTEAFF. The CDR3 nucleotides read TGTGCTAGTGAAGGCGGGGCCCTGAACACTGAAGCTTTCTTT.

This chain links TRBV6-1 with TRBJ2-7, with D tentatively TRBD1 or TRBD2 (5 bases each). Germline assignment: CDR1 MNHNS and CDR2 SASEGT. The CDR3 length is 16 residues. V lost 3 bases, J lost 3 bases, and 18 bases lay in between. Written as DNA, the CDR3 is TGTGCCAGCAGTGATACCGGGACCGCCTCTGGCTACGAGCAGTACTTC. Its translation is CASSDTGTASGYEQYF.

The chain carries TRBV5-1 and TRBJ2-2; 7 bases line up with TRBD2. The CDR3 runs 16 residues. V gave up 0 bases and J gave up 0 bases; unmatched junction bases: 2. CDR1 and CDR2 (germline): SGHRS, YFSETQ. CDR3 DNA: TGCGCCAGCAGCTTGGGAAGCGGGGCGAACACCGGGGAGCTGTTTTTT. It translates to CASSLGSGANTGELFF. Combining the CDR3 with reference TRBV5-1 and TRBJ2-2 gives the whole variable domain KAGVTQTPRYLIKTRGQQVTLSCSPISGHRSVSWYQQTPGQGLQFLFEYFSETQRNKGNFPGRFSGRQFSNSRSEMNVSTLELGDSALYLCASSLGSGANTGELFFGEGSRLTVL.

The chain employs TRBV19 and TRBJ1-2, with a weak D call TRBD1 (6 bases). Trimming took off 8 bases at V and 6 bases at J, with 31 bases between the two ends. The CDR3 has 18 residues. Germline CDR1 LNHDA, CDR2 SQIVND (reference sequence). CDR3 sequence (DNA): TGTGCCAGTTCCCTCAGTCGAGGACAGAAGGGGGGTTACGATGGCTACACCTTC. Encoded protein: CASSLSRGQKGGYDGYTF.

This clone was seen more than once but under ten times. J is TRBJ1-6 and V is TRBV4-2; 9 nucleotides match TRBD1. Per germline, CDR1 LGHNA and CDR2 YNFKEQ. CDR3 size: 15 residues. V trimming: 3 bases; J trimming: 8 bases; junction bases outside the gene matches: 5. The CDR3 bases are TGTGCCAGCAGCCAGGACGACAGGGGGGATTCACCCCTCCACTTT. It specifies CASSQDDRGDSPLHF.